Listed below are T cell receptor beta chains from one sample, sequenced in a study of blood T cells in healthy people across ages. Via MiXCR, TCRdb re-called the 5' RACE reads, giving one row per CDR3 protein. The sample holds roughly 550,000 distinct CDR3 sequences, about 24% seen once. The same data also went into a second study, on T cells of mothers and their children.

Sequenced: blood. The receptors derive from a boy aged 5 to 17 in good health. Both conserved end residues are trimmed from each CDR3. D genes are given only for firm matches.

v_call: TRBV9; d_call: NA; cdr3_length: 13; cdr3_aa: ASSVFDTGANEQF
v_call: TRBV6-5; d_call: NA; cdr3_length: 12; cdr3_aa: ASSYSIYGDTQY
v_call: TRBV7-3; d_call: NA; cdr3_length: 14; cdr3_aa: ASSVDRNLGYTEAF
v_call: TRBV20-1; d_call: NA; cdr3_length: 12; cdr3_aa: SAIAAEYTDTQY
v_call: TRBV7-9; d_call: TRBD1; cdr3_length: 15; cdr3_aa: ASSLSGQGGPGNTIY
v_call: TRBV11-2; d_call: NA; cdr3_length: 12; cdr3_aa: ASSYDSPTGELF
v_call: TRBV28; d_call: TRBD2; cdr3_length: 15; cdr3_aa: ASSLSIGPGGRNEQF
v_call: TRBV20-1; d_call: NA; cdr3_length: 11; cdr3_aa: SAVASRSETQY
v_call: TRBV5-8; d_call: NA; cdr3_length: 13; cdr3_aa: ASSHRVGPYNEQF
v_call: TRBV5-1; d_call: NA; cdr3_length: 14; cdr3_aa: ASSLREGAGYHEQF
v_call: TRBV7-6; d_call: TRBD1; cdr3_length: 13; cdr3_aa: ASSQTGGHPETQY
v_call: TRBV7-9; d_call: NA; cdr3_length: 11; cdr3_aa: ASSPTGPDTQY
v_call: TRBV6-5; d_call: NA; cdr3_length: 12; cdr3_aa: ASRAGLRAETQY
v_call: TRBV28; d_call: TRBD2; cdr3_length: 15; cdr3_aa: ASSPTGLAVNTGELF
v_call: TRBV12-3/TRBV12-4; d_call: NA; cdr3_length: 10; cdr3_aa: ASIGHQETQY
v_call: TRBV7-9; d_call: TRBD2; cdr3_length: 14; cdr3_aa: ASSRWGGTPYNEQF
v_call: TRBV7-2; d_call: NA; cdr3_length: 12; cdr3_aa: ASRGGSDQETQY
v_call: TRBV6-6; d_call: NA; cdr3_length: 12; cdr3_aa: ASSYLGGWTEAF
v_call: TRBV6-6; d_call: TRBD1; cdr3_length: 14; cdr3_aa: ASSYQADRAMGKLF
v_call: TRBV24-1; d_call: NA; cdr3_length: 16; cdr3_aa: ATSPRDKGQSSYNEQF
v_call: TRBV30; d_call: TRBD1; cdr3_length: 11; cdr3_aa: AYGQGSNTEAF
v_call: TRBV5-5; d_call: NA; cdr3_length: 14; cdr3_aa: ASSLALRGTNEKLF
v_call: TRBV3-1; d_call: NA; cdr3_length: 11; cdr3_aa: ASSFIYTGELF
v_call: TRBV19; d_call: NA; cdr3_length: 14; cdr3_aa: ASSIGASYPLNEQF
v_call: TRBV12-3/TRBV12-4; d_call: NA; cdr3_length: 14; cdr3_aa: ASTSGRRTANYGYT
v_call: TRBV7-6; d_call: NA; cdr3_length: 14; cdr3_aa: ASSPAALSGQETQY
v_call: TRBV4-2; d_call: TRBD1; cdr3_length: 14; cdr3_aa: ASSQDGGQPNYEQY
v_call: TRBV5-5; d_call: NA; cdr3_length: 12; cdr3_aa: ASSSPEGFREQY